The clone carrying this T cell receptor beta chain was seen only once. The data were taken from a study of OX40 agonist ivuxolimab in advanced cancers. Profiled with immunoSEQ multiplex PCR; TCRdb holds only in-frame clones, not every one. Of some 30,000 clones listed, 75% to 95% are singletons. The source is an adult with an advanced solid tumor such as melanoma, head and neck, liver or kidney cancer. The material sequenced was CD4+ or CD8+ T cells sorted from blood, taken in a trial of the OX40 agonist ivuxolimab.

In nucleotides, the CDR3 is TGTGCCAGCAGTCCGCCGGACAGGGGAGATGGCTACACCTTC. Encoded protein: CASSPPDRGDGYTF. This rearrangement joins TRBV27 to TRBJ1-2, with TRBD1 matching 9 bases. The CDR3 length is 14 residues. Germline V gene data show CDR1 as MNHEY and CDR2 as SMNVEV (reference sequence). Trimming removed 5 bases from V and 6 bases from J; junction bases left unmatched: 7.